This TCR beta chain is drawn from a study of identifying expanded T cells in peripheral blood. CDR1 is SEHNR and CDR2 is FQNEAQ in the germline V gene (reference sequence). The CDR3 totals 15 residues. V lost 5 bases to trimming and J lost 4 bases; unmatched junction nucleotides: 10. Collection occurred without any documented infections or immune events in donors. This table comes from immunoSEQ multiplex PCR, and its TCRdb copy is limited to in-frame clones, with some not included. Here the sample spans 100,000 or so clones, around nine tenths being singletons. This sequence originates from a person aged 18 to 70 in good health. Material: blood. This rearrangement joins TRBV7-9 to TRBJ2-7; TRBD1 matches at 8 bases. CDR3 loop: CASSPTGTGRYEQYF. Here the CDR3 DNA reads TGTGCCAGCAGCCCGACGGGGACAGGCAGGTACGAGCAGTACTTC.